Listed below are T cell receptor beta chains from one sample, sequenced in a study of sequential checkpoint blockade in melanoma. The table came from immunoSEQ multiplex PCR; TCRdb's copy has only in-frame clones and leaves some out. Seen here are tens of thousands of clones, approximately 88% observed once, and the top ten hold 14%. The sequences come from CD8+ T cells sorted from blood (inferred from file names), collected from a patient given nivolumab and ipilimumab in sequence. The receptors originated from a human donor with melanoma. CDR3s include the opening cysteine and the closing phenylalanine or tryptophan. The D gene is left open where the match is weak. Clone size is given for some rows only: seen once, a few or many times, or a class if the clone is expanded.

15	TRBV4-2	TRBJ1-1	NA	TRBD1	CASSQGDRGNTEAFF	TGTGCCAGCAGCCAAGGGGACAGGGGGAACACTGAAGCTTTCTTT
13	TRBV29-1	TRBJ2-7	NA	TRBD2	CSGVSSGRFEQYF	TGCAGCGGGGTATCTAGCGGGAGGTTCGAGCAGTACTTC
16	TRBV9	TRBJ2-2	NA	TRBD2	CASSVPSGGAAGELFF	TGTGCCAGCAGCGTCCCTAGCGGGGGGGCCGCCGGGGAGCTGTTTTTT
15	TRBV7-6	TRBJ2-1	NA	TRBD2	CASSLSGSSYNEQFF	TGTGCCAGCAGCCTCAGCGGGAGCTCCTACAATGAGCAGTTCTTC
14	TRBV30	TRBJ2-3	once	NA	CAWSSRLAPDTQYF	TGTGCCTGGAGTTCCCGTCTAGCACCAGATACGCAGTATTTT
17	TRBV7-6	TRBJ2-3	NA	TRBD2	CASSLILAGGVTDTQYF	TGTGCCAGCAGCTTAATTCTAGCGGGGGGGGTGACAGATACGCAGTATTTT
15	TRBV7-7	TRBJ2-5	NA	TRBD2	CASSSSGGIGETQYF	TGTGCTAGCAGCTCTAGCGGGGGGATTGGGGAGACCCAGTACTTC
16	TRBV19	TRBJ1-5	NA	TRBD1	CASTLTGYVSNQPQHF	TGTGCCAGTACCCTGACAGGGTATGTTAGCAATCAGCCCCAGCATTTT
13	TRBV18	TRBJ1-1	NA	NA	CASSLNPNTEAFF	TGTGCCAGCTCACTAAATCCGAACACTGAAGCTTTCTTT
15	TRBV5-6	TRBJ2-1	NA	NA	CASSLVSGPYNEQFF	TGTGCCAGCAGCTTGGTTAGCGGACCCTACAATGAGCAGTTCTTC
14	TRBV19	TRBJ2-5	few	TRBD2	CASSIRGGKETQYF	TGTGCCAGTAGTATCCGCGGGGGGAAAGAGACCCAGTACTTC
12	TRBV29-1	TRBJ1-2	NA	NA	CSVGAEEEGYTF	TGCAGCGTTGGGGCAGAAGAAGAAGGCTACACCTTC
16	TRBV7-3	TRBJ1-3	NA	NA	CASSLIGGGEGNTIYF	TGTGCCAGCAGCTTAATTGGGGGAGGAGAAGGAAACACCATATATTTT
15	TRBV19	TRBJ1-2	NA	NA	CASTPEGGSNYGYTF	TGTGCCAGTACCCCCGAGGGGGGGTCCAACTATGGCTACACCTTC
12	TRBV5-4	TRBJ2-7	NA	NA	CATGSASYEQYF	TGTGCCACCGGTAGCGCCTCCTACGAGCAGTACTTC
16	TRBV15	TRBJ2-1	NA	TRBD2	CATSSTRGLDINEQFF	TGTGCCACCAGCAGTACGAGGGGACTAGACATTAATGAGCAGTTCTTC
15	TRBV27	TRBJ2-4	NA	TRBD2	CASSLTGGPQNIQYF	TGTGCCAGCAGTTTAACGGGAGGGCCGCAAAACATTCAGTACTTC
13	TRBV5-1	TRBJ2-7	NA	NA	CASSSGLSVEQYF	TGCGCCAGCAGCTCGGGACTGTCGGTGGAGCAGTACTTC
16	TRBV6-1	TRBJ2-1	NA	TRBD1	CASSATGQGRNNEQFF	TGTGCCAGCAGTGCGACGGGACAGGGGCGGAACAATGAGCAGTTCTTC
16	TRBV11-2	TRBJ1-6	NA	NA	CASSITGSAASSPLHF	TGTGCCAGCAGCATAACAGGGTCAGCGGCAAGTTCACCCCTCCACTTT
14	TRBV27	TRBJ2-3	NA	TRBD2	CASSFLAGVDTQYF	TGTGCCAGCAGTTTCCTAGCGGGAGTAGATACGCAGTATTTT
14	TRBV9	TRBJ2-3	NA	TRBD2	CASSASGSGDTQYF	TGTGCCAGCAGCGCTAGCGGGAGTGGTGATACGCAGTATTTT
16	TRBV28	TRBJ2-5	NA	NA	CASSLNPDTYQETQYF	TGTGCCAGCAGTTTAAACCCTGACACCTACCAAGAGACCCAGTACTTC
16	TRBV4-1	TRBJ1-1	NA	NA	CASSQVQAPMNTEAFF	TGCGCCAGCAGCCAAGTGCAGGCTCCCATGAACACTGAAGCTTTCTTT
17	TRBV19	TRBJ2-1	NA	NA	CASSAITGSIPYNEQFF	TGTGCCAGTAGTGCTATAACAGGTTCCATCCCCTACAATGAGCAGTTCTTC
14	TRBV27	TRBJ2-1	NA	TRBD1	CASSLDTGGNEQFF	TGTGCCAGCAGTTTGGACACAGGGGGGAATGAGCAGTTCTTC
17	TRBV27	TRBJ2-3	NA	TRBD2	CASTFLGVSGVIDTQYF	TGTGCCAGCACCTTCTTGGGTGTTAGCGGGGTGATAGATACGCAGTATTTT
14	TRBV27	TRBJ2-1	NA	TRBD2	CASSPGGINNEQFF	TGTGCCAGCAGTCCGGGAGGGATTAACAATGAGCAGTTCTTC
15	TRBV6-5	TRBJ2-1	NA	TRBD1	CASSSRDRGYNEQFF	TGTGCCAGCAGTTCCCGGGACAGGGGCTACAATGAGCAGTTCTTC
13	TRBV7-9	TRBJ1-1	NA	NA	CASSSPGTFGAFF	TGTGCCAGCAGCTCCCCAGGAACCTTTGGAGCTTTCTTT
14	TRBV27	TRBJ2-2	NA	NA	CASSFGLAPGELFF	TGTGCCAGCAGTTTTGGCCTGGCCCCCGGGGAGCTGTTTTTT
16	TRBV29-1	TRBJ1-2	NA	NA	CSVEPPTGPANYGYTF	TGCAGCGTTGAGCCCCCAACAGGACCTGCTAACTATGGCTACACCTTC
14	TRBV7-9	TRBJ2-1	NA	TRBD2	CASSRTSDYNEQFF	TGTGCCAGCAGCCGGACTAGCGATTACAATGAGCAGTTCTTC
13	TRBV19	TRBJ2-1	NA	NA	CASSLDRNNEQFF	TGTGCCAGTAGTTTGGACAGAAACAATGAGCAGTTCTTC
12	TRBV7-2	TRBJ2-5	NA	NA	CASSFGGSAQYF	TGTGCCAGCAGCTTTGGAGGCTCGGCCCAGTACTTC
15	TRBV6-1	TRBJ2-1	NA	TRBD1	CASTLGDRAYNEQFF	TGTGCCAGCACCCTAGGGGACAGGGCCTACAATGAGCAGTTCTTC
14	TRBV18	TRBJ2-2	once	NA	CASSPAQGIGELFF	TGTGCCAGCTCACCGGCTCAGGGTATCGGGGAGCTGTTTTTT
15	TRBV18	TRBJ1-1	NA	NA	CASSPPSSEADEAFF	TGTGCCAGCTCACCACCGAGTTCGGAGGCGGACGAAGCTTTCTTT
16	TRBV15	TRBJ1-1	once	TRBD1	CATSRDRGGWDTEAFF	TGTGCCACCAGCAGAGATAGAGGGGGCTGGGACACTGAAGCTTTCTTT
14	TRBV4-1	TRBJ2-3	NA	TRBD1	CASSRTGGAGTQYF	TGCGCCAGCAGCCGAACAGGGGGCGCAGGGACGCAGTATTTT
16	TRBV7-2	TRBJ2-7	NA	NA	CASSLGFRVNSYEQYF	TGTGCCAGCAGCTTAGGATTCAGGGTCAATTCCTACGAGCAGTACTTC
13	TRBV6-1	TRBJ2-7	NA	TRBD2	CASRPGLTYEQYF	TGTGCCAGCAGACCGGGACTAACCTACGAGCAGTACTTC
16	TRBV7-9	TRBJ1-2	NA	TRBD1	CASSLDRSRANYGYTF	TGTGCCAGCAGCTTGGACAGGTCTCGAGCTAACTATGGCTACACCTTC
17	TRBV7-6	TRBJ1-2	NA	TRBD1	CASSGPGQGANHYGYTF	TGTGCCAGCAGCGGCCCGGGACAGGGGGCAAATCACTATGGCTACACCTTC
16	TRBV7-7	TRBJ2-1	once	TRBD1	CASSLLPGQGHNEQFF	TGTGCTAGCAGCTTGCTACCGGGACAGGGACACAATGAGCAGTTCTTC
13	TRBV28	TRBJ2-2	large	TRBD1	CASSFRGTGELFF	TGTGCCAGCAGTTTCAGGGGGACAGGGGAGCTGTTTTTT
14	TRBV19	TRBJ1-1	NA	NA	CASSIRGARTEAFF	TGTGCCAGTAGTATACGGGGGGCTCGGACTGAAGCTTTCTTT
14	TRBV9	TRBJ2-1	NA	NA	CASSSSYEGDEQFF	TGTGCCAGCAGCTCATCCTACGAGGGGGATGAGCAGTTCTTC
16	TRBV27	TRBJ2-2	NA	TRBD1	CASSLSGQANTGELFF	TGTGCCAGCAGTTTATCTGGACAGGCCAACACCGGGGAGCTGTTTTTT
16	TRBV4-3	TRBJ2-2	NA	TRBD2	CASSQGLAGFTGELFF	TGCGCCAGCAGCCAAGGACTAGCGGGTTTTACCGGGGAGCTGTTTTTT
12	TRBV29-1	TRBJ2-7	NA	TRBD1	CSAPGQGGEQYF	TGCAGCGCCCCGGGACAGGGCGGCGAGCAGTACTTC
13	TRBV15	TRBJ2-3	few	TRBD2	CAISSGIADTQYF	TGTGCCATATCTAGCGGGATAGCAGATACGCAGTATTTT
12	TRBV7-9	TRBJ1-2	NA	TRBD1	CASSFGTDGYTF	TGTGCCAGCAGCTTCGGGACAGACGGCTACACCTTC
13	TRBV9	TRBJ2-7	NA	NA	CASSETESYEQYF	TGTGCCAGCAGCGAGACAGAATCCTACGAGCAGTACTTC